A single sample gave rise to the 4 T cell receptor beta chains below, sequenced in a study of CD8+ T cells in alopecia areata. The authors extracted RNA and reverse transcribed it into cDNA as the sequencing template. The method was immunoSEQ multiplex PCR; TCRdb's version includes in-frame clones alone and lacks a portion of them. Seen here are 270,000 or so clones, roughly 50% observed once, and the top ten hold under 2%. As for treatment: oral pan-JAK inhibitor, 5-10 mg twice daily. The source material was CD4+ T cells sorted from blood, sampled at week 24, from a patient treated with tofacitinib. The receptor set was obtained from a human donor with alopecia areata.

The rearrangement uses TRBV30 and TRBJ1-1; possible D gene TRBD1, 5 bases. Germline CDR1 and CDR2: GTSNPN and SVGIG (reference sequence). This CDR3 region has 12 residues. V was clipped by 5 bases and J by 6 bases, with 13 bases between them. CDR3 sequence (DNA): TGTGCCTGGGGAGAACGGGGCTCTGAAGCTTTCTTT. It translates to CAWGERGSEAFF.

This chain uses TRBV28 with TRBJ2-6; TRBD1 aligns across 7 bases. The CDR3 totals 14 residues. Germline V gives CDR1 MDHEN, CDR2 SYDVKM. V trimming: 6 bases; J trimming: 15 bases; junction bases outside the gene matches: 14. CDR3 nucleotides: TGTGCCAGCAGGATGGATGGGACAGAAAAGGACCTGACTTTC. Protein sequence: CASRMDGTEKDLTF.

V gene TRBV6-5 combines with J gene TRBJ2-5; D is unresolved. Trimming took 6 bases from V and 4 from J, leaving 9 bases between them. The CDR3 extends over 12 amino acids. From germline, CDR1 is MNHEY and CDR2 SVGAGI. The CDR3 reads CASSAPTETQYF. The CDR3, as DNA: TGTGCCAGCAGCGCCCCGACAGAGACCCAGTACTTC.

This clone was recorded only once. The CDR3 coding sequence is TGTGCCAGCAGCCAAGATAGCGGGGTGGGCGGCGAGCAGTACTTC. It yields the protein CASSQDSGVGGEQYF. The rearrangement joins TRBV4-2 to TRBJ2-7; 8 bases match TRBD2. Looked up from germline, CDR1 is LGHNA and CDR2 is YNFKEQ. With 0 bases clipped from V and 6 bases from J, the junction kept 7 bases outside the gene matches. The CDR3 extends over 15 amino acids.